Below are 21 T cell receptor beta chains sequenced from a single sample in a study of T cells in Graves' hyperthyroidism and ophthalmopathy. The TCR beta CDR3 regions underwent amplification using RNA transcripts as the source. A set of HTBI primers served as the primers for a first-round RT-PCR of the TCR CDR3. From the multiplex PCR reads, TCRdb called clonotypes with MiXCR, one entry per CDR3 protein. Among around 690,000 distinct CDR3 sequences listed, less than 25% were seen once. Sequenced: blood. These receptors all come from a man aged 30-40 years with Graves' ophthalmopathy.

The sample holds many counts of this clonotype. V usage is TRBV27 and J usage is TRBJ1-1; 7 bases are a match to TRBD1. Germline assignment: CDR1 MNHEY and CDR2 SMNVEV (reference sequence). The CDR3 is 13 amino acids. With V trimmed by 6 bases and J by 6 bases, 7 bases remained unmatched. CDR3 coding DNA: TGTGCCAGCAGACTCAGGGGGGTCGCTGAAGCTTTCTTT. This translates into CASRLRGVAEAFF.

The chain employs TRBV10-3 and TRBJ2-2, with 7 bases identical to TRBD2. CDR1 ENHRY and CDR2 SYGVKD come from the germline V gene. V was clipped by 4 bases and J by 3 bases; unmatched bases: 5. The length of the CDR3 is 15 residues. The CDR3 region is CAISATSADTGELFF. The CDR3 DNA is TGTGCCATCAGTGCAACTAGCGCAGACACCGGGGAGCTGTTTTTT.

CDR3 sequence reads: CATSDTSNYGYTF. DNA for the CDR3: TGTGCCACCAGTGACACATCTAACTATGGCTACACCTTC. The chain is built from TRBV24-1 and TRBJ1-2; D is uncertain. The CDR3 consists of 13 residues. The V gene's germline CDR1 is KGHDR and CDR2 SFDVKD. The V end was cut by 4 bases, the J end by 0 bases, with 5 bases between.

Many counts were recorded for this clonotype. The chain recombines TRBV20-1 with TRBJ1-1, with D hard to call. Per the germline V gene, CDR1 is DFQATT and CDR2 is SNEGSKA (reference sequence). Trimming stripped 3 bases from V and 6 bases from J, with 14 bases between. The CDR3 is 13 amino acids. This chain's CDR3 is CSASTGRSAEAFF. The CDR3 DNA reads TGCAGTGCTAGTACCGGACGCTCCGCTGAAGCTTTCTTT.

This chain uses TRBV7-9 with TRBJ1-6; 8 positions agree with TRBD1. CDR1 SEHNR and CDR2 FQNEAQ come from the germline V gene (reference sequence). V trimming: 3 bases; J trimming: 10 bases; junction bases outside the gene matches: 5. CDR3 length: 14 amino acids. CDR3 residues: CASSLGRGQSPLHF. The CDR3 DNA follows: TGTGCCAGCAGCTTGGGCAGGGGGCAATCACCCCTCCACTTT.

The chain uses TRBV28 and TRBJ2-2, with 8 positions matching TRBD2. The trim removed 3 bases at V and 4 bases at J, leaving 22 bases unmatched. The CDR3 spans 21 residues. The germline V gene has CDR1 MDHEN and CDR2 SYDVKM. CDR3 in amino acids: CASSFLGLGAARKGGTGELFF. The CDR3 DNA follows: TGTGCCAGCAGTTTTTTGGGACTAGGAGCCGCGCGGAAGGGGGGCACCGGGGAGCTGTTTTTT.

At least ten counts were recorded for this clonotype. V and J are TRBV12-3 or TRBV12-4 and TRBJ2-7, with 8 bases fitting TRBD1. With V trimmed by 6 bases and J by 3 bases, 10 bases remained unmatched. The CDR3 totals 15 residues. CDR3 coding DNA: TGTGCCAGCAGCCGTGACAGGGGCGATCGCTACGAGCAGTACTTC. Translated, it gives CASSRDRGDRYEQYF.

Many counts were recorded for this clonotype. The V and J genes are TRBV28 and TRBJ1-1; D gene uncertain. The CDR3 spans 13 residues. Germline CDR1 is MDHEN and CDR2 is SYDVKM. V dropped 3 bases and J dropped 0 bases, with 5 bases sitting between them. The CDR3 sequence: CASSFLVNTEAFF. CDR3 sequence (DNA): TGTGCCAGCAGTTTTCTGGTGAACACTGAAGCTTTCTTT.

This chain connects TRBV28 to TRBJ2-5, with 9 bases lining up with TRBD2. The CDR3 totals 18 residues. With V trimmed by 3 bases and J by 1 base, 12 bases remained unmatched. Germline loops: CDR1 MDHEN, CDR2 SYDVKM. CDR3 sequence: CASSLGLGAGGLQETQYF. CDR3 in DNA: TGTGCCAGCAGTTTGGGATTGGGAGCGGGAGGCCTCCAAGAGACCCAGTACTTC.

The sample holds a few counts of this clonotype. The CDR3 carries no conserved terminal phenylalanine or tryptophan, so it likely arises from a read error. V is TRBV28 and J is TRBJ2-3; tentatively, D is TRBD2 (5 bases). Germline lookup yields CDR1 MDHEN and CDR2 SYDVKM. The CDR3 is made up of 15 amino acids. Trimming removed 7 bases at V and 0 bases at J, with 14 bases between. This CDR3 reads CASMVLSGSTDTQYL. The CDR3 DNA reads as TGTGCCAGCATGGTACTCTCGGGGAGCACAGATACGCAGTATCTT.

This clonotype was counted only a few times. The chain has TRBV29-1 and TRBJ1-1; D is undetermined. Trimming shortened V by 5 bases and J by 0 bases, and 16 bases separated the two germline ends. CDR3 length equals 15 residues. CDR1 is SQVTM, CDR2 ANQGSEA, per germline. The DNA for the CDR3 is TGCAGCGTTTTCGCCCGGTTAGACATGAACACTGAAGCTTTCTTT. Amino acids: CSVFARLDMNTEAFF.

This clonotype appeared a single time. A much bigger clone sits one base away, suggesting this may be a read error. The V gene is TRBV6-1, the J gene TRBJ1-1; D possibly corresponds to TRBD1 (6 bases). This CDR3 has 14 residues. Trimming left V 7 bases short and J 3 bases short, with 15 bases between. Germline V gives CDR1 MNHNS, CDR2 SASEGT. The CDR3 sequence is CASIRGGEHTEAFF. Here the CDR3 DNA reads TGTGCCAGCATCAGGGGTGGGGAACACACTGAAGCTTTCTTT.

This chain links TRBV15 with TRBJ2-2, with D perhaps TRBD1 (5 bases). Trimming left V 1 base short and J 0 bases short, with 9 bases between. From germline, CDR1 is LNHNV and CDR2 YYDKDF (reference sequence). This CDR3 has 16 amino acids. The CDR3 bases are TGTGCCACCAGCAGAGGCCCAGGGACGAACACCGGGGAGCTGTTTTTT. Protein sequence: CATSRGPGTNTGELFF.

The CDR3, as DNA: TGTGCCAGCCGACTGGGGACGGTTCACTATGGCTACACCTTC. Its translation: CASRLGTVHYGYTF. The rearrangement uses TRBV28 and TRBJ1-2; tentatively, D is TRBD1 (5 bases). The germline V gene encodes CDR1 MDHEN and CDR2 SYDVKM. The germline V and J ends were trimmed by 8 bases and 3 bases, with 16 bases remaining between them. CDR3 length: 14 residues.

A few counts support this clonotype. V usage is TRBV15 and J usage is TRBJ1-2; D gene uncertain. CDR3 length: 16 amino acids. The germline gives CDR1 LNHNV, CDR2 YYDKDF (reference sequence). The germline V and J ends were trimmed by 0 bases and 5 bases, with 16 bases remaining between them. The CDR3 here is CATSRDGVSEKYGYTF. The CDR3 coding sequence is TGTGCCACCAGCAGAGATGGAGTATCAGAAAAATATGGCTACACCTTC. The whole variable domain, filled in from reference TRBV15 and TRBJ1-2, reads DAMVIQNPRYQVTQFGKPVTLSCSQTLNHNVMYWYQQKSSQAPKLLFHYYDKDFNNEADTPDNFQSRRPNTSFCFLDIRSPGLGDTAMYLCATSRDGVSEKYGYTFGSGTRLTVV.

This clonotype has more than one count but fewer than ten. The junction and the germline gene differ at one end; a read error may be behind it. The chain couples TRBV27 to TRBJ2-2; the match to TRBD2 covers 10 bases. CDR1 is MNHEY, CDR2 SMNVEV, per germline (reference sequence). The CDR3 covers 16 residues. In nucleotides, the CDR3 is TGTGCCAGCAGTCCCCTAGCGGGAGCGTTTCCCGGGGAGTTGTTTTTT. It encodes CASSPLAGAFPGELFF.

The chain couples TRBV4-2 to TRBJ1-5; perhaps TRBD1 as D (6 bases). The germline gives CDR1 LGHNA, CDR2 YNFKEQ. There are 16 residues in the CDR3. The V gene lost 3 bases and the J gene lost 0 bases, with 12 bases spanning the gap. This CDR3 reads CASSQTRGRSNQPQHF. The CDR3 DNA follows: TGTGCCAGCAGCCAGACCAGGGGTCGTAGCAATCAGCCCCAGCATTTT.

The V gene is TRBV20-1, the J gene TRBJ2-3, with no clear D. Germline loops: CDR1 DFQATT, CDR2 SNEGSKA (reference sequence). V was trimmed by 3 bases and J by 4 bases, leaving 11 bases between them. The CDR3 totals 13 residues. CDR3 sequence: CSASPESSDTQYF. As DNA, the CDR3 is TGCAGTGCTAGCCCGGAAAGTTCAGATACGCAGTATTTT.

DNA of the CDR3: TGTGCCAGCAGCTCCGGGACAGGGGGTAGCGAGACCCAGTACTTC. It yields the protein CASSSGTGGSETQYF. The chain employs TRBV6-2 or TRBV6-3 and TRBJ2-5, with 11 bases matching TRBD1. J was trimmed by 5 bases and V by 6 bases; bases with no gene match: 8. Germline CDR1 MNHEY, CDR2 SVGEGT. This CDR3 contains 15 residues.

There are a few counts of this clonotype. The chain joins TRBV11-2 to TRBJ1-6; weak D call: TRBD1 (5 bases). In germline, CDR1 is SGHAT, CDR2 FQNNGV. With 1 base removed from V and 10 bases from J, the gap between germline ends came to 14 bases. CDR3 length: 15 residues. The CDR3 bases are TGTGCCAGCAGCTTAGGGGCAGGGACCCAATCACCCCTCCACTTT. Translated, it gives CASSLGAGTQSPLHF. Full variable domain (missing parts from reference TRBV11-2 and TRBJ1-6): EAGVAQSPRYKIIEKRQSVAFWCNPISGHATLYWYQQILGQGPKLLIQFQNNGVVDDSQLPKDRFSAERLKGVDSTLKIQPAKLEDSAVYLCASSLGAGTQSPLHFGNGTRLTVT.

This chain connects TRBV20-1 to TRBJ2-1; D is possibly TRBD1 (5 bases). Germline V CDR1 and CDR2: DFQATT, SNEGSKA (reference sequence). Trimming pared 3 bases from V and 5 bases from J, leaving 14 bases between. CDR3 length equals 14 residues. CDR3 amino acids: CSASPQGLNNEQFF. The CDR3 region has the DNA TGCAGTGCTAGTCCGCAGGGCCTCAACAATGAGCAGTTCTTC.